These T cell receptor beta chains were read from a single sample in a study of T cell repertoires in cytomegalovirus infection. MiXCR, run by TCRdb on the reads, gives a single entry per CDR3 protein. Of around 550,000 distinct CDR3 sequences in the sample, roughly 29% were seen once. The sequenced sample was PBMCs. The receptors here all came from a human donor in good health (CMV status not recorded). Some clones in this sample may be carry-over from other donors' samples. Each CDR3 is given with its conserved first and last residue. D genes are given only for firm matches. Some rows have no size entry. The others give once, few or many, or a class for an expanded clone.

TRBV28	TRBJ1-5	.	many	TGTGCCAGCAGTTTAGGCCTCAGCATCCGGCCCCAGCATTTT	CASSLGLSIRPQHF
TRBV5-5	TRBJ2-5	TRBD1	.	TGTGCCAGCGGCCAATCGGGCAGGGGGTTTGTCCAAGAGACCCAGTACTTC	CASGQSGRGFVQETQYF
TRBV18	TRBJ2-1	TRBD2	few	TGTGCCAGCTCAAGGAGCGGGAGCGTAGGCAATGAGCAGTTCTTC	CASSRSGSVGNEQFF
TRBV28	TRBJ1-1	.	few	TGTGCCAGCAGTTTACACAGTGGCGGGACTACTGAAGCTTTCTTT	CASSLHSGGTTEAFF
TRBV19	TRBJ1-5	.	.	TGTGCCAGTAGTATTATGCGGAAGGCGTCTCGGAATCAGCCCCAGCATTTT	CASSIMRKASRNQPQHF
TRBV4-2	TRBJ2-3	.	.	TGTGCCAGCAGCCAAGTGGAGACTAGAGGGAATACGCAGTATTTT	CASSQVETRGNTQYF
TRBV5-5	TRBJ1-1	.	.	TGTGCCAGCAGCTTGGTTCCGGGGGCCGACACTGAAGCTTTCTTT	CASSLVPGADTEAFF
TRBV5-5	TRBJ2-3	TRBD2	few	TGTGCCAGCAGCTTGGGGGAAGCGGGAGGGAAGGATACGCAGTATTTT	CASSLGEAGGKDTQYF
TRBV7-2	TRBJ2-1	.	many	TGTGCCAGCAGCTTGTCCGGGACAACATCTCCGTTCTTC	CASSLSGTTSPFF
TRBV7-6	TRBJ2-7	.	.	TGTGCCAGCAGCTTATCGGAGAACACCTACGAGCAGTACTTC	CASSLSENTYEQYF
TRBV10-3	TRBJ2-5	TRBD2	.	TGTGCCACCAGGACTAGCGGTAACTTCGGAGAGACCCAGTACTTC	CATRTSGNFGETQYF
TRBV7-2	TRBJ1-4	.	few	TGTGCCAGCAGCCCGCGGACGGCATCTAATGAAAAACTGTTTTTT	CASSPRTASNEKLFF
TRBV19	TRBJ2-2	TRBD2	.	TGTGCCAGTAGTATAAGCGCTAGCGGGGGCGACGGGGAGCTGTTTTTT	CASSISASGGDGELFF
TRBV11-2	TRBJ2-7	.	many	TGTGCCAGCAGTTTGGGTGGCCTGGAGCAGTACTTC	CASSLGGLEQYF
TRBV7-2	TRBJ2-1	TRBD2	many	TGTGCCAGCAGCTCGACTTCTCTAGCGGGAGGGCCTTTATCGCGGTTCTTC	CASSSTSLAGGPLSRFF
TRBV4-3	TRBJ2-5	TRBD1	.	TGCGCCAGCAGCCAAGGAGCCGACAGGGTGGAGACCCAGTACTTC	CASSQGADRVETQYF
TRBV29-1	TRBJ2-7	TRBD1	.	TGCAGCGTTGGGGGAGACAGGGGTCCCTACGAGCAGTACTTC	CSVGGDRGPYEQYF
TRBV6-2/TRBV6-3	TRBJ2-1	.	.	TGTGCCAGCGGTTGGAGGGGACCCCAGTTCTTC	CASGWRGPQFF
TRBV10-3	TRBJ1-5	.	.	TGTGCCATCAGTGAGTATGCAGGGGAGAATCAGCCCCAGCATTTT	CAISEYAGENQPQHF
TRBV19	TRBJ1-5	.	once	TGTGCCAGTAGTATCTTCGGGGGGAACAATCAGCCCCAGCATTTT	CASSIFGGNNQPQHF
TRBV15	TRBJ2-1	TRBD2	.	TGTGCCACCAGCAGACCGGGACTAAACAATGAGCAGTTCTTC	CATSRPGLNNEQFF
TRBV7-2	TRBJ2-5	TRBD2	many	TGTGCCAGCAGCCTCGGGACTAGCGGGAGGATACAAGAGACCCAGTACTTC	CASSLGTSGRIQETQYF
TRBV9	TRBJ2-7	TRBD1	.	TGTGCCAGCAGCGTAGGGGACAGGGGGGGCTACGAGCAGTACTTC	CASSVGDRGGYEQYF
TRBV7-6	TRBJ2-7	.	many	TGTGCCAGCAGCTTAGGCGACGGCTACGAGCAGTACTTC	CASSLGDGYEQYF
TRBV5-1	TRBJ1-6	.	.	TGCGCCAGCAGTGTGAATAATTCACCCCTCCACTTT	CASSVNNSPLHF
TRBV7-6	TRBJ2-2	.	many	TGTGCCAGCAGCTTAGCTGAAAGAACGAACACCGGGGAGCTGTTTTTT	CASSLAERTNTGELFF
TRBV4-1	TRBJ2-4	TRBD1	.	TGCGCCAGCAGCCAAGAAGGGACAGTCAAAAACATTCAGTACTTC	CASSQEGTVKNIQYF
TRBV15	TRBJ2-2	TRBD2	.	TGTGCCACCAGCAGAGATCTGACTAGCGGCGCGAACACCGGGGAGCTGTTTTTT	CATSRDLTSGANTGELFF
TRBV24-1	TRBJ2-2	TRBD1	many	TGTGCCACCAGTGAACGGACAGGGTCCGGGGAGCTGTTTTTT	CATSERTGSGELFF
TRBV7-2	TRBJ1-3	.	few	TGTGCCAGCAGCATGGTACCGTCGAGCTCTGGAAACACCATATATTTT	CASSMVPSSSGNTIYF
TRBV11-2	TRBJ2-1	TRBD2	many	TGTGCCAGCAGCTTAGGCGCTACTAGCGGGAGAAGTCTGTTCTTC	CASSLGATSGRSLFF
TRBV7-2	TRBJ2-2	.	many	TGTGCCAGCAGCTTAAGCGGCGGGAACACCGGGGAGCTGTTTTTT	CASSLSGGNTGELFF
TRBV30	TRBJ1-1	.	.	TGTGCCTGGGGGGGGCTGTATGATGAAGCTTTCTTT	CAWGGLYDEAFF
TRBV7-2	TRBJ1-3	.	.	TGTGCCAGCTCTGAAAATCCTGGAAACACCATATATTTT	CASSENPGNTIYF
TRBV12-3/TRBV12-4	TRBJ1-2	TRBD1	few	TGTGCCAGCAGTTTGGGACAGGGGTTTACTGGTGGCTACACCTTC	CASSLGQGFTGGYTF
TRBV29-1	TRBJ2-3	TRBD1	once	TGCAGCGTGGGGACAGTTACAGATACGCAGTATTTT	CSVGTVTDTQYF
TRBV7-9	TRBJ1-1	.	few	TGTGCCAGCAGCTCCCCTGGGGGGGGGGGACTAATCGGAGCTTTCTTT	CASSSPGGGGLIGAFF
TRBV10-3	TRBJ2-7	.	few	TGTGCCATCAGTGCGACAGGTTCCTACGAGCAGTACTTC	CAISATGSYEQYF
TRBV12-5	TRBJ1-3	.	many	TGTGCTAGTGGTCAAGGGTCTGGAAACACCATATATTTT	CASGQGSGNTIYF
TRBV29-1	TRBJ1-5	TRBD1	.	TGCAGCGTCAGTGACAGGGGCAATCAGCCCCAGCATTTT	CSVSDRGNQPQHF
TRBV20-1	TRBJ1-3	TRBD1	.	TGCAGTGCTAGAGAGGGGACAGCTGGAAACACCATATATTTT	CSAREGTAGNTIYF